This T cell receptor (beta chain) was sequenced in a study of T cells in Graves' hyperthyroidism and ophthalmopathy (dated by TCRdb to between 2017 and 2020). With regard to the full study: Peripheral blood was sampled at the time of initial diagnosis, prior to any treatment. TCR V-J signatures able to tell the groups apart were searched for in a discovery cohort of 100 patients, of whom approximately 40 had Graves' ophthalmopathy and under 65 had stable Graves' hyperthyroidism. Prospective prediction of ophthalmopathy was tested in an independent validation cohort of fewer than 20 hyperthyroidism patients and approximately 17 patients who later progressed to ophthalmopathy. For training and testing, the roughly 100 patients in the discovery cohort were randomly divided in a 7:3 ratio. The study also compared thyroid tissue and blood T-cell repertoires from several Graves' hyperthyroidism patients. After sampling, hyperthyroidism patients received methimazole starting at 30 mg daily, and ophthalmopathy patients received high-dose intravenous methylprednisolone. TCR Vbeta CDR3 sequencing of 120 to 150 peripheral blood samples (over 40 ophthalmopathy, about 75 hyperthyroidism and 17 progressor patients) is reported in the paper.

This clonotype was seen repeatedly, ten times or more. The specificity of this receptor is unknown. Base qualities are missing; no much larger clone stands one base away. On the study overall, not on this receptor specifically: A 13 V-J signature model separated ophthalmopathy from stable hyperthyroidism, with around 91% sensitivity and 81.08% specificity in cross-validation and 80%/75% in testing. Sample size was not statistically predetermined, and blinding of investigators to group allocation was not performed. Most expanded thyroid clonotypes (frequency above 0.001) were also detected in blood, suggesting blood repertoires may reflect thyroid immune responses. During validation, the model predicted progression to ophthalmopathy a median of approximately 6 months ahead of onset, with around 65% sensitivity and 72% to 80% specificity.

The germline V gene (reference sequence) supplies CDR1 DFQATT and CDR2 SNEGSKA. The CDR3 measures 11 amino acids from cysteine to phenylalanine. Only the CDR3 region is kept as DNA, spanning 33 bases read in frame from base 1. The junction shows trimming of 6 bases on V and 10 bases on J, and the gene matches do not reach 5 bases of it. Stable Graves' hyperthyroidism was defined as no progression to ophthalmopathy during 18 months of follow-up. Hyperthyroidism patients were newly diagnosed, had a disease duration of under 2 months, and were aged 18 to 65 years. The study excluded patients with uncontrolled infections, other autoimmune diseases, pregnancy or lactation. Diagnoses were based on clinical symptoms, serum thyroxine and TRAb, thyroid ultrasound and orbital computed tomography. PBMCs were separated from 10 ml of fresh peripheral blood using Ficoll-Paque density gradient centrifugation. Total RNA was extracted using Trizol reagent, and RNA quality was assessed on an Agilent 2100 Bioanalyzer.

The TCR beta CDR3 regions were amplified from RNA transcripts. The TCR CDR3 was subjected to a first round of RT-PCR using the HTBI primer set and the Qiagen OneStep RT-PCR kit. The libraries were constructed in a second round of multiplex PCR and then size-selected and purified. Libraries were sequenced paired-end with 100 bp reads on an Illumina HiSeq2000. The paper's data handling went like this. SOAPnuke was used to process the raw data, removing reads that contained adapters or uncalled bases, had a mean Phred below 15, or lacked an exact match to the constant primer or identifier. High-quality paired reads were merged using COPE v1.2.5, and each unique nucleotide sequence was defined as a clonotype. Clonotypes were aligned to IMGT TRBV, TRBD and TRBJ reference segments using MiTCR v1.1. Analysis was restricted to V-J combinations with a frequency above 0.0001, which covered approximately 99% of repertoires. A TCS score was defined as the ratio between F50 (clonal expansion) and ExV (chaos), using BLOSUM62-based TCRdist between CDR3 peptides within each V-J. Welch's t-statistics and random forest reduced fewer than 550 V-J features to some 14, which were used in a naive Bayes classifier (R e1071). The public reads were run again by TCRdb, first through fastp at Q25 and then through MiXCR, and only productive beta chains were kept. Duplicate CDR3 protein sequences are folded into a single record with the most common DNA and genes. Clone size and V and J calls follow TCRdb, not the original study. In all, the sample holds about 400,000 distinct CDR3 sequences, and approximately 14% of those were seen once. The ten most abundant clones make up about 5% of the sample.

Sample: blood. This TCR was sampled from a woman younger than 35 with Graves' hyperthyroidism. The chain couples TRBV20-1 to TRBJ2-1, with 8 bases in between that match TRBD1. The DNA reads TGCAGTGCAGCCGGACAGGGAGAGCAGTTCTTC. Its product reads: CSAAGQGEQFF.